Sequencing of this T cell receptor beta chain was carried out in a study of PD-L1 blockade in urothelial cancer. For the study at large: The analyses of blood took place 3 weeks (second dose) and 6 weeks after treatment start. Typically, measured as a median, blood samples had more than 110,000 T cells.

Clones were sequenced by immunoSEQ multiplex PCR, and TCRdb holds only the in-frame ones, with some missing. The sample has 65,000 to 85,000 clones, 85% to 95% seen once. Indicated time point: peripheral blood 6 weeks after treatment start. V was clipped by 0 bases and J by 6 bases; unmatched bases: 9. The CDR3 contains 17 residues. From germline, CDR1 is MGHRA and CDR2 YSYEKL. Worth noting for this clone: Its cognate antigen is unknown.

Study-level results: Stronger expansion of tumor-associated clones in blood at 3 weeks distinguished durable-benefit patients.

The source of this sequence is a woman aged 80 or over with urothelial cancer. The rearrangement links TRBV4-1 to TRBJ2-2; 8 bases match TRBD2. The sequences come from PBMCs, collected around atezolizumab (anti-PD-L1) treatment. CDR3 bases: TGCGCCAGCAGCCAAGACGAGACTAGCGCGGTGGCCGGGGAGCTGTTTTTT. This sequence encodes CASSQDETSAVAGELFF.